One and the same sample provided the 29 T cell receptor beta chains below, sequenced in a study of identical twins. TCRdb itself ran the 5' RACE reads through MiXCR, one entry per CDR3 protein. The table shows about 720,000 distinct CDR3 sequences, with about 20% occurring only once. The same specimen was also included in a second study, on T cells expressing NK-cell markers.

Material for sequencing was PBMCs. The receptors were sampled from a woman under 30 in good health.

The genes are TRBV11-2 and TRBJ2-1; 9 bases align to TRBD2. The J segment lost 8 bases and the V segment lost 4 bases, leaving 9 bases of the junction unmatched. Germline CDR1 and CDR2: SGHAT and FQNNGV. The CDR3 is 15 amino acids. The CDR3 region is CASSSTGTSIYEQFF. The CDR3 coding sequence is TGTGCCAGCAGCTCGACCGGGACTAGCATCTATGAGCAGTTCTTC. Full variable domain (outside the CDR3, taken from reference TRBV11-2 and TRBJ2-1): EAGVAQSPRYKIIEKRQSVAFWCNPISGHATLYWYQQILGQGPKLLIQFQNNGVVDDSQLPKDRFSAERLKGVDSTLKIQPAKLEDSAVYLCASSSTGTSIYEQFFGPGTRLTVL.

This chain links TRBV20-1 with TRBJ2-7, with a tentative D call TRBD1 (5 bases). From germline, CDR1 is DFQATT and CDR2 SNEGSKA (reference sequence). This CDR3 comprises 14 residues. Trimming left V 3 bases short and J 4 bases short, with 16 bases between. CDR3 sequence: CSASGNRWLYEQYF. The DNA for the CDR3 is TGCAGTGCTAGTGGTAACAGGTGGCTTTACGAGCAGTACTTC.

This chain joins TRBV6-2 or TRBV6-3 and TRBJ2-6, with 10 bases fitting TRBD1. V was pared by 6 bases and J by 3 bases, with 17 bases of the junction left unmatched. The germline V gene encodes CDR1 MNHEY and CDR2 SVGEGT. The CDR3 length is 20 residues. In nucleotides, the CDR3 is TGTGCCAGCAGCACGAGACGAGAAGGACAGGGGGTGAATGGGGCCAACGTCCTGACTTTC. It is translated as CASSTRREGQGVNGANVLTF.

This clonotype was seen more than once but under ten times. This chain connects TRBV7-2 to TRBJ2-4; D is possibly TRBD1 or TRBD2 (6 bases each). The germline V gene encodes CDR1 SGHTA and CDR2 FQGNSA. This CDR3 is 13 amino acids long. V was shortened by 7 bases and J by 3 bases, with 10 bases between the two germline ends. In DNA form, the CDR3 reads TGTGCCAGCAACGAGGGGGGCAAAAACATTCAGTACTTC. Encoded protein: CASNEGGKNIQYF.

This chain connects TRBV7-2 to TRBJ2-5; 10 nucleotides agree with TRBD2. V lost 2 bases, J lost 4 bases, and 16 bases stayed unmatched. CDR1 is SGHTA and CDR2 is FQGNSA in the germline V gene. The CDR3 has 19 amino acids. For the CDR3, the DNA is TGTGCCAGCAGCTTACTGCTAGCGGGAGAATTGAGGGAAGGAGAGACCCAGTACTTC. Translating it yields CASSLLLAGELREGETQYF.

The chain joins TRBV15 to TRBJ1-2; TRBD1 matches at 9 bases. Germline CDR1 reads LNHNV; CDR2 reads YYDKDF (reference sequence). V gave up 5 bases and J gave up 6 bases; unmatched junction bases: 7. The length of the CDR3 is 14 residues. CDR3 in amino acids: CATSLQQGADGYTF. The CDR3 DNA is TGTGCCACCAGCCTACAACAGGGGGCGGATGGCTACACCTTC.

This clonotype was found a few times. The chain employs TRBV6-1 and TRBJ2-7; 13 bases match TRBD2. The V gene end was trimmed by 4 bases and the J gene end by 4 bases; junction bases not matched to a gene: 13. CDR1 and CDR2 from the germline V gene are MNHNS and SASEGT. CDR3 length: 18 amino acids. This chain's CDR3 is CASSGWTSGRMATYEQYF. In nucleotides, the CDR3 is TGTGCCAGCAGTGGGTGGACTAGCGGGAGAATGGCAACATACGAGCAGTACTTC.

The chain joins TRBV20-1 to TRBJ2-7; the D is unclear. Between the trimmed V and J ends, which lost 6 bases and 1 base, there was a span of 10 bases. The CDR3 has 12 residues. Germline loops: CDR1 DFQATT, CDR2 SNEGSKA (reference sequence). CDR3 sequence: CSAIRGSYEQYF. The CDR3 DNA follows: TGCAGTGCCATCCGTGGATCCTACGAGCAGTACTTC.

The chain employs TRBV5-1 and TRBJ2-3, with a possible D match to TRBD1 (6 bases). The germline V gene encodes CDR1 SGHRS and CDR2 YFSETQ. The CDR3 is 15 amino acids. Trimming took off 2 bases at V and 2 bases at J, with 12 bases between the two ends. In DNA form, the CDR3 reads TGCGCCAGCAGCTTCGGCAGGGGATTCACAGATACGCAGTATTTT. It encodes CASSFGRGFTDTQYF.

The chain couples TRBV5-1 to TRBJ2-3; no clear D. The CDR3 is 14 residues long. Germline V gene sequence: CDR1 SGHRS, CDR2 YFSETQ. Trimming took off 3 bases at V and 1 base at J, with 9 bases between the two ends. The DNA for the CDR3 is TGCGCCAGCAGCTCACTGATGGGCACAGATACGCAGTATTTT. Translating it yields CASSSLMGTDTQYF.

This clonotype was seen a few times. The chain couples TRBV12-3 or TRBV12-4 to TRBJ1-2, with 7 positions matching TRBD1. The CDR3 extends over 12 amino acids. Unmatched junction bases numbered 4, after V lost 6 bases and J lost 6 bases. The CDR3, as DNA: TGTGCCAGCAGCCACACAGGGGATGGCTACACCTTC. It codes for CASSHTGDGYTF.

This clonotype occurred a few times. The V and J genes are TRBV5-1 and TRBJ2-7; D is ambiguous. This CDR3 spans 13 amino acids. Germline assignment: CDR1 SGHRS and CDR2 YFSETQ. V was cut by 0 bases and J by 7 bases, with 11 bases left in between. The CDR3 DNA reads TGCGCCAGCAGCTTGGGCACCGTTCAGGAGCAGTACTTC. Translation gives CASSLGTVQEQYF.

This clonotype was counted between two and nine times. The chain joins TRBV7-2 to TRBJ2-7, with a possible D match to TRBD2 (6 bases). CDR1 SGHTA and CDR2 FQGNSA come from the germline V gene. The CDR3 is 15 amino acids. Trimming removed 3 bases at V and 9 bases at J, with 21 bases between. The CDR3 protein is CASSFQEGVRVGQYF. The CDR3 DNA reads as TGTGCCAGCAGCTTCCAGGAGGGTGTGCGAGTTGGGCAGTACTTC.

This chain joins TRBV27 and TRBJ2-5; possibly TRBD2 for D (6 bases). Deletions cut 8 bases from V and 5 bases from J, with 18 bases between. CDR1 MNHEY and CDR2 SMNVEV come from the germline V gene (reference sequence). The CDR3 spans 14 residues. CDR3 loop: CASRGAAGWETQYF. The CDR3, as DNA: TGTGCCAGCCGCGGGGCCGCAGGTTGGGAGACCCAGTACTTC.

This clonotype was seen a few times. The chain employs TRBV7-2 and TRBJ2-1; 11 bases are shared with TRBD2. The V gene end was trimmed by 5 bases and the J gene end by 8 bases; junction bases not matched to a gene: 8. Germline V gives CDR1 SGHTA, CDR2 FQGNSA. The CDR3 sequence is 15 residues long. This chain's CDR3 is CASSHPSGRLDEQFF. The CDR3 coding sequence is TGTGCCAGCAGCCACCCTAGCGGGAGGCTAGATGAGCAGTTCTTC.

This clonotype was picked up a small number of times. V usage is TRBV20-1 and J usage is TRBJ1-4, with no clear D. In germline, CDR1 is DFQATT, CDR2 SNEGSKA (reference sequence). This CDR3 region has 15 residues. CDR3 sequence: CSVDPAAQGKEKLFF. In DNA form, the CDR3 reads TGCAGCGTGGACCCGGCCGCCCAAGGGAAAGAAAAACTGTTTTTT.

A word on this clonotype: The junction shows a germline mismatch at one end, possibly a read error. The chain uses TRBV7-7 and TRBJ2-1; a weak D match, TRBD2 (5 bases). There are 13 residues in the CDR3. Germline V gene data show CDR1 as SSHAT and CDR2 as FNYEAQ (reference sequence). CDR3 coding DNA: TGTGCTAGCAGCCCCGCCGGAGGCCCGGAGCAGTTCTTC. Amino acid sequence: CASSPAGGPEQFF.

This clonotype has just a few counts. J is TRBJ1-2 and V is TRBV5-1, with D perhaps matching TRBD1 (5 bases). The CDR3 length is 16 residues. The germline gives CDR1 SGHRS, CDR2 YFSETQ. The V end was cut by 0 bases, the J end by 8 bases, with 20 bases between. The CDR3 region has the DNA TGCGCCAGCAGCTTGGCCAATCTGGGAGGGGACCGCGGCTACACCTTC. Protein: CASSLANLGGDRGYTF.

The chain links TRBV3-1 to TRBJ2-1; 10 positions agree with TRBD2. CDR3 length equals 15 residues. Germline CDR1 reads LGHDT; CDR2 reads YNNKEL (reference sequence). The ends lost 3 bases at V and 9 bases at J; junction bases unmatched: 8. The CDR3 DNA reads TGTGCCAGCAGCCATACTAGCGGGATTTATCTTGAGCAGTTCTTC. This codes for CASSHTSGIYLEQFF.

CDR3 region: CASSFTGTYNEQFF. The DNA for the CDR3 is TGTGCCAGCAGTTTTACAGGGACCTACAATGAGCAGTTCTTC. The rearrangement joins TRBV12-3 or TRBV12-4 to TRBJ2-1; TRBD1 is a possible D gene (6 bases). This CDR3 comprises 14 residues. With 3 bases removed from V and 2 bases from J, the gap between germline ends came to 8 bases.

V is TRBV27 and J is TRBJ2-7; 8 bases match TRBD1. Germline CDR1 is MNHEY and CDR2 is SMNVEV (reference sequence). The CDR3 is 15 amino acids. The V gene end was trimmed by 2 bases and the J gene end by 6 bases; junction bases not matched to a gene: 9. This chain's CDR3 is CASSLIWTGNGEQYF. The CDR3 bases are TGTGCCAGCAGTTTAATTTGGACAGGGAACGGCGAGCAGTACTTC.

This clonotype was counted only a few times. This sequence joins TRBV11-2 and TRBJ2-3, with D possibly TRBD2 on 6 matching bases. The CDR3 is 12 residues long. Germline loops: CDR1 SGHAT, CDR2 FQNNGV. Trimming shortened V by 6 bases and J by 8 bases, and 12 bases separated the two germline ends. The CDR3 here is CASSGGAGTQYF. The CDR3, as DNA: TGTGCCAGCAGTGGGGGAGCGGGTACGCAGTATTTT.

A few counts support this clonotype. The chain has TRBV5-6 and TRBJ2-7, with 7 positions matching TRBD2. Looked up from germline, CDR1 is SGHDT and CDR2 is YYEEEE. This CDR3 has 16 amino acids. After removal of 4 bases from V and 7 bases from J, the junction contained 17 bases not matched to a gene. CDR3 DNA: TGTGCCAGCAGCGGGGGAGGGCCTAAGCGCTCCTTTGAGCAGTACTTC. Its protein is CASSGGGPKRSFEQYF.

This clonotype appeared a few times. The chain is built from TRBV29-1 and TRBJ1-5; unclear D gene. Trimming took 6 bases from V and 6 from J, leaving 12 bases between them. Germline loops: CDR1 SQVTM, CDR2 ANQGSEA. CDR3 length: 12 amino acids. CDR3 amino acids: CSVTAEGQPQHF. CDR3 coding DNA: TGCAGCGTCACAGCAGAGGGTCAGCCCCAGCATTTT.

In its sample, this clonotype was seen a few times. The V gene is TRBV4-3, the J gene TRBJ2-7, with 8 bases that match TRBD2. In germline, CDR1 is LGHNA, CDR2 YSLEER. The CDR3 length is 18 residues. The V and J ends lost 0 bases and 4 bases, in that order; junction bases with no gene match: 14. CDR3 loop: CASSQDWAPGLVFYEQYF. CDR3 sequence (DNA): TGCGCCAGCAGCCAAGATTGGGCCCCGGGACTAGTCTTTTACGAGCAGTACTTC.

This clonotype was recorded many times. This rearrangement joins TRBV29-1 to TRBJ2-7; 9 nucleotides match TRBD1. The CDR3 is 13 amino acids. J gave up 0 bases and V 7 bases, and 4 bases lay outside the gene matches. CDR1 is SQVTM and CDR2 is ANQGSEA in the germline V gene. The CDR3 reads CSATGGSSYEQYF. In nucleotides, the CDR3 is TGCAGCGCGACAGGGGGTTCCTCCTACGAGCAGTACTTC.

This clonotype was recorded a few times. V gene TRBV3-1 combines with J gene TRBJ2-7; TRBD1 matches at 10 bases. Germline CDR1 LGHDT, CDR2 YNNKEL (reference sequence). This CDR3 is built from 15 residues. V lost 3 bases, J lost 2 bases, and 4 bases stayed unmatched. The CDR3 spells CASSQTGTGAYEQYF. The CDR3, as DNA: TGTGCCAGCAGCCAGACCGGGACAGGGGCCTACGAGCAGTACTTC.

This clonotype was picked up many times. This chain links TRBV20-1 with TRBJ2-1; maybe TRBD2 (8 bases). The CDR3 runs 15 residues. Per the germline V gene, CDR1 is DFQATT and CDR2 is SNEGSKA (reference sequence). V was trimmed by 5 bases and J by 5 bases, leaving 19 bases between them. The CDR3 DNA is TGCAGTGCTCGTCCGGGGGGGGGGACAGACAATGAGCAGTTCTTC. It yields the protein CSARPGGGTDNEQFF.

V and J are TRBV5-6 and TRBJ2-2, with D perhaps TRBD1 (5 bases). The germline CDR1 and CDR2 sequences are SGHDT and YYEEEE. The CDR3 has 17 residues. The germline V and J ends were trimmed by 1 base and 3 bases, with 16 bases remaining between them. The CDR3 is CASSLWGRERYTGELFF. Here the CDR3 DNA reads TGTGCCAGCAGCTTGTGGGGCAGGGAAAGGTACACCGGGGAGCTGTTTTTT.